This T cell receptor beta chain was retrieved from a study of T cells in Graves' hyperthyroidism and ophthalmopathy. Trimming cost V 7 bases and J 7 bases, with 21 bases left between them. This CDR3 has 14 amino acids. From germline, CDR1 is SGHRS and CDR2 YFSETQ. TCR beta CDR3 sequences were amplified from RNA transcripts. The primer set for the first-round RT-PCR of the TCR CDR3 was HTBI. MiXCR, applied by TCRdb to the multiplex PCR reads, yields one record per CDR3 protein. The sample gives 560,000 or so distinct CDR3 sequences, around 20% of which show up once; over 45% is in the top ten. Diagnoses were made from clinical symptoms, serum measures (thyroxine and TRAb), thyroid ultrasound and orbital computed tomography. Using 10 ml of fresh peripheral blood, PBMCs were prepared.

This sequence joins TRBV5-1 and TRBJ2-7; tentatively, D is TRBD2 (6 bases). The sample taken for sequencing was blood. The clonotype comes from a man in his forties with Graves' ophthalmopathy. This CDR3 reads CASGSVGGTGEQYF. The CDR3 DNA is TGCGCCAGCGGATCAGTTGGAGGGACGGGGGAGCAGTACTTC.